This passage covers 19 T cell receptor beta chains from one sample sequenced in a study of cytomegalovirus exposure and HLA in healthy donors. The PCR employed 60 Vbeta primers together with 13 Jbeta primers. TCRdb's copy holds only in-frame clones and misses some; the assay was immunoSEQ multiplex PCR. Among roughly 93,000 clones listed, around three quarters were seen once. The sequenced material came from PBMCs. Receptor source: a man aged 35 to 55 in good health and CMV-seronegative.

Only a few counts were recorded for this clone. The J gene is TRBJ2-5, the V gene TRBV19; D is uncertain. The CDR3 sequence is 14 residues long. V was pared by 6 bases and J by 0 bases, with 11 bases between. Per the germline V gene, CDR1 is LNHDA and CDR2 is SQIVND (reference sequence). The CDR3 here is CASSSLQYQETQYF. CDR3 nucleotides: TGTGCCAGTAGCTCCCTCCAGTACCAAGAGACCCAGTACTTC. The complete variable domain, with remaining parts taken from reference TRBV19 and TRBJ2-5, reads DGGITQSPKYLFRKEGQNVTLSCEQNLNHDAMYWYRQDPGQGLRLIYYSQIVNDFQKGDIAEGYSVSREKKESFPLTVTSAQKNPTAFYLCASSSLQYQETQYFGPGTRLLVL.

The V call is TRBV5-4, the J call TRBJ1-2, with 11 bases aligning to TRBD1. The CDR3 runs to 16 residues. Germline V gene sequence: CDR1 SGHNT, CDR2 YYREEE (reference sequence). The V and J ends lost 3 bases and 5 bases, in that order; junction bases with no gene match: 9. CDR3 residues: CASSSKTRDRGYGYTF. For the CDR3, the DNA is TGTGCCAGCAGCTCTAAGACCCGGGACAGGGGGTATGGCTACACCTTC.

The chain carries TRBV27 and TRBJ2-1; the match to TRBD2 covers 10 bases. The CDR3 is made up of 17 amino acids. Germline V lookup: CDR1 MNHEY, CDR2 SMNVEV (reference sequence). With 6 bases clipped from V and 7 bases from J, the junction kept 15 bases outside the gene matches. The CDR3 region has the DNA TGTGCCAGCAGATATAGCCCCCCTAGCGGGGGTGATAATGAGCAGTTCTTC. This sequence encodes CASRYSPPSGGDNEQFF.

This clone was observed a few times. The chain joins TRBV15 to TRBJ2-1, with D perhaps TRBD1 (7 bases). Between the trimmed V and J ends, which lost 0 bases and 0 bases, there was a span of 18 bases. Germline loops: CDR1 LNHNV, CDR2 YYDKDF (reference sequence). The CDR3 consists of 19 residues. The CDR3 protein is CATSRDGGSGGRSYNEQFF. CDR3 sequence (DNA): TGTGCCACCAGCAGAGATGGGGGGTCAGGGGGGCGCTCCTACAATGAGCAGTTCTTC.

The CDR3: CASSIWGPGRSSNQPQHF. The DNA for the CDR3 is TGTGCCAGTAGTATTTGGGGTCCAGGGAGGAGTAGCAATCAGCCCCAGCATTTT. The V and J genes are TRBV19 and TRBJ1-5; the D gene is possibly TRBD1 (5 bases). CDR3 length: 18 amino acids. Looked up from germline, CDR1 is LNHDA and CDR2 is SQIVND (reference sequence). Trimming removed 3 bases from V and 0 bases from J, with 18 bases in between.

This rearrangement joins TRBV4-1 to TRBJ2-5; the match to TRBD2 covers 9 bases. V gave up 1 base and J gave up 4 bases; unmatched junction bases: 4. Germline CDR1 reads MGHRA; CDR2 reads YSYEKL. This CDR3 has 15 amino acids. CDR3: CASSQGSGGRETQYF. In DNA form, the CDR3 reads TGCGCCAGCAGCCAAGGAAGCGGGGGGCGAGAGACCCAGTACTTC.

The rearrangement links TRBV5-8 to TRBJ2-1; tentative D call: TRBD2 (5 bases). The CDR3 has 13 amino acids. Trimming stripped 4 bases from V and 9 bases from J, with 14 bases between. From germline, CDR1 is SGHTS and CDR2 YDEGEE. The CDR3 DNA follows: TGTGCCAGCAGCCCCCGGACTGCCGCTGAGCAGTTCTTC. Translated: CASSPRTAAEQFF. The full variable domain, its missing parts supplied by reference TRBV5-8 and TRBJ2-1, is EAGVTQSPTHLIKTRGQQATLRCSPISGHTSVYWYQQALGLGLQFLLWYDEGEERNRGNFPPRFSGRQFPNYSSELNVNALELEDSALYLCASSPRTAAEQFFGPGTRLTVL.

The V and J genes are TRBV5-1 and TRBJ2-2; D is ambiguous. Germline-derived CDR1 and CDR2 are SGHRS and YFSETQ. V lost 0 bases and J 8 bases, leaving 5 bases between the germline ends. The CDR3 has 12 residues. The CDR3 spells CASSLVMGELFF. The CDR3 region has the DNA TGCGCCAGCAGCTTGGTTATGGGGGAGCTGTTTTTT.

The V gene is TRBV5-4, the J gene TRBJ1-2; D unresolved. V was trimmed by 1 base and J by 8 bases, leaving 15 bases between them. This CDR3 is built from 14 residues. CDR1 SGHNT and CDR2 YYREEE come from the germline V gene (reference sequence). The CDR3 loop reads CASSLSGPEGGYTF. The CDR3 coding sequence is TGTGCCAGCAGCTTGAGCGGACCCGAGGGCGGCTACACCTTC. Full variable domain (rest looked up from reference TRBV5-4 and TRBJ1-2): ETGVTQSPTHLIKTRGQQVTLRCSSQSGHNTVSWYQQALGQGPQFIFQYYREEENGRGNFPPRFSGLQFPNYSSELNVNALELDDSALYLCASSLSGPEGGYTFGSGTRLTVV.

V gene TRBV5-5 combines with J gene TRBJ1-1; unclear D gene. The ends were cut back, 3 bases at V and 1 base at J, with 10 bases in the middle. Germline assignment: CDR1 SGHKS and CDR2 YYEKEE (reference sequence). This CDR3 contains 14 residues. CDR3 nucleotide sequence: TGTGCCAGCAGCTGGAGAATTGGGAACACTGAAGCTTTCTTT. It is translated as CASSWRIGNTEAFF.

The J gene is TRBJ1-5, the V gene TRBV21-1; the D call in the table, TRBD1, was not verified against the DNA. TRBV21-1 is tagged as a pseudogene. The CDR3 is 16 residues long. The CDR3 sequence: CASSKVQGGRHQPQHF. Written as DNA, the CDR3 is TGTGCCAGCAGCAAAGTTCAGGGCGGTAGGCATCAGCCCCAGCATTTT.

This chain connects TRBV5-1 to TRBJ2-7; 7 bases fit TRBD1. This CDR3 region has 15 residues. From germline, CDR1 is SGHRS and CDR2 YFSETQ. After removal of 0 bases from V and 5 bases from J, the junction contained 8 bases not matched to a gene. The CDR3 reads CASSLVAGGRDEQYF. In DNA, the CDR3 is TGCGCCAGCAGCTTGGTGGCAGGGGGAAGGGACGAGCAGTACTTC.

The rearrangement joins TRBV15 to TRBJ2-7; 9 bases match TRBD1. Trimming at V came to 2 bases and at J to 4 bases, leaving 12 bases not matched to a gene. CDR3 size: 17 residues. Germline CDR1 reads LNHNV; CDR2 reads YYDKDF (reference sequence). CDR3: CATSRSPGQGGRYEQYF. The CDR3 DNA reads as TGTGCCACCAGCAGAAGCCCGGGACAGGGTGGTCGGTACGAGCAGTACTTC.

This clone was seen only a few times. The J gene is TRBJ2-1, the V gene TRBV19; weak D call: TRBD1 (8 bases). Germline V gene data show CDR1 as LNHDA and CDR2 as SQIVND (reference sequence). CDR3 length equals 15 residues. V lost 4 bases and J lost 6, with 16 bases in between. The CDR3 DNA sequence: TGTGCCAGTAGTAGCCACAGGGGGGGGCTCAATGAGCAGTTCTTC. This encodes CASSSHRGGLNEQFF.

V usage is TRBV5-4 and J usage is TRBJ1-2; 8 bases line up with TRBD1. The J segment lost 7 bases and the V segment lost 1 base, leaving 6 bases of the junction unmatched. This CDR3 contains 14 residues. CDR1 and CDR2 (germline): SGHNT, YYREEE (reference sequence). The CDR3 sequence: CASSLSTGGFGYTF. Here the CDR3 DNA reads TGTGCCAGCAGCTTGAGCACAGGGGGTTTTGGCTACACCTTC.

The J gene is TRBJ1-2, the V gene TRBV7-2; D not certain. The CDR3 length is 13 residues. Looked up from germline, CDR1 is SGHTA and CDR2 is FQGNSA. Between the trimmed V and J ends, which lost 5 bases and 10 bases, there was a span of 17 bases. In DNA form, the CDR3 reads TGTGCCAGCAGCCGGAGGACGGCCATTGACTACACCTTC. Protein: CASSRRTAIDYTF.

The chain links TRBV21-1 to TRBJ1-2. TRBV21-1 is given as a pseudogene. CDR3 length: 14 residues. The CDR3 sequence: CASSKRPANYGYTF. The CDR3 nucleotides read TGTGCCAGCAGCAAACGTCCCGCTAACTATGGCTACACCTTC.

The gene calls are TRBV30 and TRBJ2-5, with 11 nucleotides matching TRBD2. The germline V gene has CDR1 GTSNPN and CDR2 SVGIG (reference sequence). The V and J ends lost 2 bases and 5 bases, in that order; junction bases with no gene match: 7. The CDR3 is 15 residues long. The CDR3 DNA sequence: TGTGCCTGGAGTCCCGGGACTAGCGGTCTGGAGACCCAGTACTTC. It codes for CAWSPGTSGLETQYF.

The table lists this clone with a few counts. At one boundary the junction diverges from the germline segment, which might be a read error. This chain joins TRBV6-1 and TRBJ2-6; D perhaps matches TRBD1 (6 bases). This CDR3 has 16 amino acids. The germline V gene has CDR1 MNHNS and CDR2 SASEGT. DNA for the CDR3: TGTGCCAGCACTGAACAGGGCCTCTCTGGGGCCAACGTCCTGACTTTC. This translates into CASTEQGLSGANVLTF.